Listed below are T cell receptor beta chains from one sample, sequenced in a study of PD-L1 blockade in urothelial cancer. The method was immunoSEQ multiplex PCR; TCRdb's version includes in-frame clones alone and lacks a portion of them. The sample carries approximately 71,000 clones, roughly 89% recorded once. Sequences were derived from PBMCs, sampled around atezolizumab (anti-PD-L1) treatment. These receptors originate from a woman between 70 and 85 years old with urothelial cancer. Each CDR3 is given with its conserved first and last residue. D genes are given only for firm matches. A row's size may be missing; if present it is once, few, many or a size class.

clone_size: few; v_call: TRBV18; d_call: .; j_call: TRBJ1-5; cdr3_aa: CASSSQGYNQPQHF; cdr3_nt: TGTGCCAGCTCGTCTCAGGGATATAATCAGCCCCAGCATTTT
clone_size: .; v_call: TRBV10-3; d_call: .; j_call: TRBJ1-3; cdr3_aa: CATSKQGSRNTIYF; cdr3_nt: TGTGCCACCTCTAAACAGGGATCTAGAAACACCATATATTTT
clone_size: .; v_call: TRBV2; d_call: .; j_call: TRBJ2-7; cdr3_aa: CASIKSGGGRRGEQYF; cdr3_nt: TGTGCCAGCATCAAATCTGGCGGAGGCCGCAGAGGGGAGCAGTACTTC
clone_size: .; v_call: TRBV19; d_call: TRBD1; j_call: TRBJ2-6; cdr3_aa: CASSPNRQGARGANVLTF; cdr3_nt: TGTGCCAGTAGTCCAAACCGACAGGGGGCGCGTGGGGCCAACGTCCTGACTTTC
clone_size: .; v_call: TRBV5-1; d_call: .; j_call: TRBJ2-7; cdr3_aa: CASSRTQGGAYEQYF; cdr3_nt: TGCGCCAGCAGTCGCACTCAGGGTGGGGCCTACGAGCAGTACTTC
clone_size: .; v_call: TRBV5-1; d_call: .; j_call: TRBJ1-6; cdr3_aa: CASSLAPGDSPLHF; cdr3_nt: TGCGCCAGCAGCTTGGCCCCGGGAGATTCACCCCTCCACTTT
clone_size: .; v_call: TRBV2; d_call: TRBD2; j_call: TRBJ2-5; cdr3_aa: CASSKGLAGETQYF; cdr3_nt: TGTGCCAGCAGTAAGGGACTAGCGGGGGAGACCCAGTACTTC
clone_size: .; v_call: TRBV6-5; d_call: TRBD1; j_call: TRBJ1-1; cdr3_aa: CASSYSGTGEVGAFF; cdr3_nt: TGTGCCAGCAGTTACTCGGGGACAGGGGAAGTCGGAGCTTTCTTT
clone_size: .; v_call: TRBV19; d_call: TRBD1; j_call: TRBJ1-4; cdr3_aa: CASSPDRAEAEKLFF; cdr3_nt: TGTGCCAGTAGCCCCGACAGGGCGGAGGCTGAAAAACTGTTTTTT
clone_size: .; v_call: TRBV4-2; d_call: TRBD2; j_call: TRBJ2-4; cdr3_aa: CASSQEAGDSIQYF; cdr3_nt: TGTGCCAGCAGCCAAGAAGCGGGGGATTCTATTCAGTACTTC
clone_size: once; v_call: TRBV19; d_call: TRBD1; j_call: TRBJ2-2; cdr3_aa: CASRPPGQGNTGELFF; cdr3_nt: TGTGCCAGTAGACCCCCCGGACAGGGGAACACCGGGGAGCTGTTTTTT
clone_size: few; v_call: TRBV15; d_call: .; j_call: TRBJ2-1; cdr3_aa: CATSKSTGWGYNEQFF; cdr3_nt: TGTGCCACCAGCAAGTCAACGGGATGGGGCTACAATGAGCAGTTCTTC
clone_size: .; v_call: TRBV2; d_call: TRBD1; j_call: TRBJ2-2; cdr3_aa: CASSIRTGGTGELFF; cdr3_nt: TGTGCCAGCAGTATACGGACAGGGGGCACCGGGGAGCTGTTTTTT
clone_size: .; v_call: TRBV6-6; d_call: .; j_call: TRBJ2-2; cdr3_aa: CASRKNRETGELFF; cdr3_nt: TGTGCCAGCAGGAAAAACAGGGAGACCGGGGAGCTGTTTTTT
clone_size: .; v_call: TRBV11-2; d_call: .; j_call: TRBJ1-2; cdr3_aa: CASTSGGYYGYTF; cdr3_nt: TGTGCCAGCACCAGCGGCGGTTACTATGGCTACACCTTC
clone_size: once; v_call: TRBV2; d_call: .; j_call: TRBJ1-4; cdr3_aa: CASNRGLEKLFF; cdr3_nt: TGTGCCAGCAATAGGGGATTGGAAAAACTGTTTTTT